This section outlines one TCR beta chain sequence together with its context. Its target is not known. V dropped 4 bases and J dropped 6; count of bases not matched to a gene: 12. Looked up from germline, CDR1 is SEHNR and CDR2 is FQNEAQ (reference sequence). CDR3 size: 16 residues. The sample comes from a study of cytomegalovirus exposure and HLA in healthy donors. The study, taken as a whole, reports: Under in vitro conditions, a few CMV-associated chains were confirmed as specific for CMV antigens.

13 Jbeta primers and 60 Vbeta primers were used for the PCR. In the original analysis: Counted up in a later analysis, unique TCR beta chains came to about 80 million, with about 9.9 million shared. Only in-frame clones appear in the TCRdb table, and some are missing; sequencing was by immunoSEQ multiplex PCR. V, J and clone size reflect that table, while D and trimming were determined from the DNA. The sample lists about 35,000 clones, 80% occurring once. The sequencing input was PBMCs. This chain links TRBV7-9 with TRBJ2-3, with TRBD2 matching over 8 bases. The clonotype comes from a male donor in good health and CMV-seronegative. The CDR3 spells CASSSTQGLAHDTQYF. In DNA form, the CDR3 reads TGTGCCAGCAGCTCAACCCAAGGACTAGCACACGATACGCAGTATTTT.